The entry that follows covers one T cell receptor beta chain sequence. The data were taken from a study of blood T cell repertoires in COVID-19. Whole-study context: PBMCs, B-cell-depleted T cells, or T cells were the source of the cDNA or gDNA that made up the material.

The data were produced by immunoSEQ multiplex PCR, yet TCRdb's version contains in-frame clones alone and is incomplete. This table holds 50,000 to 75,000 clones, roughly 80% found once. Material for sequencing was peripheral blood. This sequence was found in a man older than 75 with active or convalescent COVID-19.

The CDR3 sequence: CASSWQLAEGHEQFF. The CDR3 DNA is TGTGCCAGCAGTTGGCAACTAGCGGAGGGCCATGAGCAGTTCTTC. The J gene is TRBJ2-1, the V gene TRBV27, with 8 bases fitting TRBD2. Per germline, CDR1 MNHEY and CDR2 SMNVEV (reference sequence). The CDR3 has 15 amino acids. Losses at the gene ends were 4 bases for V and 8 bases for J; bases not matched to a gene: 10.